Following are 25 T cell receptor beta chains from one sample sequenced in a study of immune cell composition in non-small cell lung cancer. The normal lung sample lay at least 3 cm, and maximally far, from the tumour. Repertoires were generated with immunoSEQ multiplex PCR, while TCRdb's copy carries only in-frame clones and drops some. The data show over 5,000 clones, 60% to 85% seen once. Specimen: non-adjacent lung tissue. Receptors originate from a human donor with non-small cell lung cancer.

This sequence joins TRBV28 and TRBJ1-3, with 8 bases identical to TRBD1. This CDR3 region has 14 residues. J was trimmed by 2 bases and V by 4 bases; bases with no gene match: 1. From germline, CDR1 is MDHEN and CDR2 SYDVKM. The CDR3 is CASSSGGPGNTIYF. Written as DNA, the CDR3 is TGTGCCAGCAGTTCAGGGGGCCCTGGAAACACCATATATTTT.

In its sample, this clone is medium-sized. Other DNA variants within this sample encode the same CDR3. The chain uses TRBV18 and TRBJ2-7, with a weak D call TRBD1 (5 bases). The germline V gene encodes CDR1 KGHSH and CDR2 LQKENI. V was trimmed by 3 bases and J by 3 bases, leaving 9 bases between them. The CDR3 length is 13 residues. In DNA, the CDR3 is TGTGCCAGCTCACCGGCCAGGGACTACGAGCAGTACTTC. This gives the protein CASSPARDYEQYF.

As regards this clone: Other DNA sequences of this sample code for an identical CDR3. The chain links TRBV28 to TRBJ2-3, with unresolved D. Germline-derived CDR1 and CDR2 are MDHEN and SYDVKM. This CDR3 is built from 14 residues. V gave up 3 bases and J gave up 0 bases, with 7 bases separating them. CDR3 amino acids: CASSLGASTDTQYF. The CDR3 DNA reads TGTGCCAGCAGTTTGGGCGCGAGCACAGATACGCAGTATTTT.

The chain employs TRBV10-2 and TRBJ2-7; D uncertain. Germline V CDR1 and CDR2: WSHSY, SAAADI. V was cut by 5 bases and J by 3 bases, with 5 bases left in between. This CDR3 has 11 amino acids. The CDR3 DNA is TGCGCCAGCAGTCCCAACTACGAGCAGTACTTC. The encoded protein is CASSPNYEQYF.

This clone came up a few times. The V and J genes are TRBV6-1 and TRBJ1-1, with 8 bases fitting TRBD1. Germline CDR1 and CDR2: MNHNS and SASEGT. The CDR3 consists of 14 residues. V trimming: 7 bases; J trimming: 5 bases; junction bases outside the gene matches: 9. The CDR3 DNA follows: TGTGCCAGCAATTCACAGGGGGAGGGAACTGAAGCTTTCTTT. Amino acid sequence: CASNSQGEGTEAFF.

The DNA for the CDR3 is TGTGCCAGCAGGGATTCAGGATACACTGAAGCTTTCTTT. It yields the protein CASRDSGYTEAFF. The chain couples TRBV6-6 to TRBJ1-1, with unresolved D. The CDR3 loop spans 13 amino acids. Per germline, CDR1 MNHNY and CDR2 SVGAGI (reference sequence). Trimming took 6 bases from V and 3 from J, leaving 11 bases between them.

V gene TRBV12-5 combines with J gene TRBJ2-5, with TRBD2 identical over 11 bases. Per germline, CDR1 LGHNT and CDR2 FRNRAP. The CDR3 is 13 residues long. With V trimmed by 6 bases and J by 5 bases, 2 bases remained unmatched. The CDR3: CASGASGGETQYF. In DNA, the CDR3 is TGTGCTAGTGGGGCTAGCGGGGGGGAGACCCAGTACTTC.

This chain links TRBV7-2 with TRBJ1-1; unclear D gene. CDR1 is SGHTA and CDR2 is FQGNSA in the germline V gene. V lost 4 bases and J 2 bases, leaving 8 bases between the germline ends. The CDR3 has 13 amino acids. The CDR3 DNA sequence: TGTGCCAGCAGCTCAAACGGTAACACTGAAGCTTTCTTT. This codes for CASSSNGNTEAFF. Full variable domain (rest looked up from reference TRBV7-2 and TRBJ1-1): GAGVSQSPSNKVTEKGKDVELRCDPISGHTALYWYRQSLGQGLEFLIYFQGNSAPDKSGLPSDRFSAERTGGSVSTLTIQRTQQEDSAVYLCASSSNGNTEAFFGQGTRLTVV.

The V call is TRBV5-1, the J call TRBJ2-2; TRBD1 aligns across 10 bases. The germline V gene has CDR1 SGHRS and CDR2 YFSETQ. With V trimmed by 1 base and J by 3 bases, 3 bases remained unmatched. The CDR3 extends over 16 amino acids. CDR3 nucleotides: TGCGCCAGCAGCTTGAGGACAGGGGGGGACACCGGGGAGCTGTTTTTT. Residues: CASSLRTGGDTGELFF.

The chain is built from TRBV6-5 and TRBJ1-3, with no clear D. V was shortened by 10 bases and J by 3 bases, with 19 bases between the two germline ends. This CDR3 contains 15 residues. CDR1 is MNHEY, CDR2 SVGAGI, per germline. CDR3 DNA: TGTGCCACTACCTCCTTAGTCGGTAGTGGAAACACCATATATTTT. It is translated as CATTSLVGSGNTIYF.

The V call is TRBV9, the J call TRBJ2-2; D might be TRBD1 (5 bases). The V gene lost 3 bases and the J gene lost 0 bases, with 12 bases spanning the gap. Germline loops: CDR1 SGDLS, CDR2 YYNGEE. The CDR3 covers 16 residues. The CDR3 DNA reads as TGTGCCAGCAGCGCAAGGGGTATGACGAACACCGGGGAGCTGTTTTTT. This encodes CASSARGMTNTGELFF.

The CDR3 region has the DNA TGTGCCACTAAAAAGTCAGGAGCGGCTAACTATGGCTACACCTTC. Its protein is CATKKSGAANYGYTF. J is TRBJ1-2 and V is TRBV19, with D uncertain. The CDR3 spans 15 residues. The V and J ends lost 10 bases and 0 bases respectively, with 18 bases between them. Germline CDR1 LNHDA, CDR2 SQIVND (reference sequence).

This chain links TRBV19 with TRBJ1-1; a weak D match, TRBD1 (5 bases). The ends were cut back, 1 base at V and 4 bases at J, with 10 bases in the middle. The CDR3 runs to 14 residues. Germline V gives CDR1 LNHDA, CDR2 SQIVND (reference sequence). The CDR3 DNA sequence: TGTGCCAGTAGTATAGGGCAGGGAGGCACTGAAGCTTTCTTT. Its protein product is CASSIGQGGTEAFF. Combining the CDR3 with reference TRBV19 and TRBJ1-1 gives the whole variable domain DGGITQSPKYLFRKEGQNVTLSCEQNLNHDAMYWYRQDPGQGLRLIYYSQIVNDFQKGDIAEGYSVSREKKESFPLTVTSAQKNPTAFYLCASSIGQGGTEAFFGQGTRLTVV.

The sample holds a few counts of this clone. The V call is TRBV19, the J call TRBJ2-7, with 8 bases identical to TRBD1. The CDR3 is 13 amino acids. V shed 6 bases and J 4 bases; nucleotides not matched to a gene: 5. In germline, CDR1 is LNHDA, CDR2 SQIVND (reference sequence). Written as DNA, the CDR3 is TGTGCCAGTAGGAGGACAGGGAATTACGAGCAGTACTTC. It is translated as CASRRTGNYEQYF.

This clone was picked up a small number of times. CDR3 DNA sequence: TGTGCCAGCAGTAAAGGGGGATCCACAGATACGCAGTATTTT. Translation: CASSKGGSTDTQYF. The chain combines TRBV7-9 with TRBJ2-3; tentative D call: TRBD1 (6 bases). Looked up from germline, CDR1 is SEHNR and CDR2 is FQNEAQ (reference sequence). The V gene lost 6 bases and the J gene lost 2 bases, with 12 bases spanning the gap. The CDR3 runs to 14 residues.

The CDR3 sequence is CASSLESLQDTEAFF. CDR3 coding DNA: TGTGCCAGCAGCTTAGAAAGTTTACAGGACACTGAAGCTTTCTTT. V and J are TRBV7-8 and TRBJ1-1, with D maybe TRBD1 (5 bases). The CDR3 is 15 amino acids. The V gene's germline CDR1 is SGHVS and CDR2 FQNEAQ. The V end was cut by 1 base, the J end by 3 bases, with 12 bases between.

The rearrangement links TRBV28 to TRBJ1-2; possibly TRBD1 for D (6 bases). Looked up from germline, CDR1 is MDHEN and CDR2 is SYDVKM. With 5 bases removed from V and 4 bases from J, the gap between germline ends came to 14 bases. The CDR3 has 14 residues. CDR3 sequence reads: CASSLPEGGYGYTF. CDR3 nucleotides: TGTGCCAGCAGTCTCCCGGAAGGGGGCTATGGCTACACCTTC.

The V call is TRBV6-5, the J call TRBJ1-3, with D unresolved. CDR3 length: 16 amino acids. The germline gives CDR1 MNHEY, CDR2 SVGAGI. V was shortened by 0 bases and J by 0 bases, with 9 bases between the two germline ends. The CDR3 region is CASSYSSGLSGNTIYF. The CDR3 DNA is TGTGCCAGCAGTTACTCTAGCGGGCTCTCTGGAAACACCATATATTTT.

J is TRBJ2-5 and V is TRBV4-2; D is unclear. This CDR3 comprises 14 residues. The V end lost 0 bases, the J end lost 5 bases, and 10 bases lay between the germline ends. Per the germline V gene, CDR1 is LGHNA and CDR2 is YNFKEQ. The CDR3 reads CASSQETVGETQYF. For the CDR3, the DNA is TGTGCCAGCAGCCAAGAAACGGTCGGGGAGACCCAGTACTTC.

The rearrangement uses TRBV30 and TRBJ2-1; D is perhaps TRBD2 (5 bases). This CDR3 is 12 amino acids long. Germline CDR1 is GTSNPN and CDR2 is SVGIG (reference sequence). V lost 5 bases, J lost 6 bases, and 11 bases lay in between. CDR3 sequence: CAWEHRGNEQFF. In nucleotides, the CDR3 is TGTGCCTGGGAGCATCGGGGCAATGAGCAGTTCTTC.

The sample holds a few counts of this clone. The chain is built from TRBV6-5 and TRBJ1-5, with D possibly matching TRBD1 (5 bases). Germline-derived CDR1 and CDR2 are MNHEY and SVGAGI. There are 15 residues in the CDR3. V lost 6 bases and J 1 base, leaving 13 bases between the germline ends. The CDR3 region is CASRPQGGSNQPQHF. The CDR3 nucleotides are TGTGCCAGCAGACCCCAGGGTGGGAGCAATCAGCCCCAGCATTTT.

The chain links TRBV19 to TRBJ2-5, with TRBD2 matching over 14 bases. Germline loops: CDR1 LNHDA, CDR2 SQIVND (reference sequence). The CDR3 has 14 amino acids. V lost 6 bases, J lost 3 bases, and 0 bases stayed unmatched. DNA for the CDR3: TGTGCCAGTAGGGGACTAGCGGGGGAAGAGACCCAGTACTTC. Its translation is CASRGLAGEETQYF.

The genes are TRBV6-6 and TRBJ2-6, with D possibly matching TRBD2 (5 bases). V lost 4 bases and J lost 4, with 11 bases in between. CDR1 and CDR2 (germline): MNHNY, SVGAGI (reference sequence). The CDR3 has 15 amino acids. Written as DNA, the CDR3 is TGTGCCAGCAGTTGGAGGCCTAACGGGGCCAACGTCCTGACTTTC. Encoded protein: CASSWRPNGANVLTF.

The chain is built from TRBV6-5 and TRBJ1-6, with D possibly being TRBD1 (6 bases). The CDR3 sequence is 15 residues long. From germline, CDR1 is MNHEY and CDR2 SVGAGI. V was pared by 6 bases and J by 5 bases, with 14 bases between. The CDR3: CASRRQALDNSPLHF. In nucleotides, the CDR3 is TGTGCCAGCAGGCGACAGGCTCTAGATAATTCACCCCTCCACTTT.

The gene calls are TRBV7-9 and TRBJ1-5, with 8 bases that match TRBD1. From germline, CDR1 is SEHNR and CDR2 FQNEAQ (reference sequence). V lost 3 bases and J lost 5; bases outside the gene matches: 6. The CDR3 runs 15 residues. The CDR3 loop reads CASSLTGAGDQPQHF. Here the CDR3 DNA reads TGTGCCAGCAGCTTGACAGGGGCGGGCGATCAGCCCCAGCATTTT.